This T cell receptor beta chain was documented in a study of blood T cell repertoires in COVID-19. The overall study: Italy, Spain and the United States were the sources of the convalescent and acute COVID-19 samples. Sample material is recorded as cDNA or gDNA derived from T cells, B-cell-depleted T cells, or PBMCs.

Original processing methods: Quantification of nucleated cells was approximated via reference gene primer amplification. Data came from immunoSEQ multiplex PCR; TCRdb stores just in-frame clones and leaves some out. That table furnishes V, J and clone size, whereas the DNA furnished D and trimming. The table has some 160,000 clones, 75% to 85% seen once; the top ten hold about 4%. V was clipped by 5 bases and J by 2 bases; unmatched bases: 9. The germline V gene encodes CDR1 SGHRS and CDR2 YFSETQ. This CDR3 contains 15 residues. The V gene is TRBV5-1, the J gene TRBJ2-5, with TRBD1 matching 7 bases. The sample was peripheral blood. The sequence was obtained from a man between 60 and 75 years old with acute or convalescent COVID-19. The chain's CDR3 is CASSRTGAIQETQYF. The DNA for the CDR3 is TGCGCCAGCAGTAGAACAGGGGCTATACAAGAGACCCAGTACTTC.